Presented here are 4 T cell receptor beta chains from one specimen sequenced in a study of type 1 regulatory T cells. TCRdb ran MiXCR on the reads and lists one entry per CDR3 protein. Of 60,000 to 70,000 distinct CDR3 sequences in the sample, 63% are singletons; the top ten hold 7.6%. Their target antigens are unknown. The material sequenced was cultured T cells, either the whole culture or a sorted T cell fraction (not recorded which). This sample's subset: Tr1-enriched cell product generated in vitro against host alloantigens. The receptors come from a human donor in good health.

This chain links TRBV28 with TRBJ2-6, with D possibly TRBD2 on 5 matching bases. V dropped 6 bases and J dropped 0 bases, with 12 bases sitting between them. This CDR3 contains 16 residues. Germline values: CDR1 MDHEN, CDR2 SYDVKM. CDR3 nucleotides: TGTGCCAGCAGCTCGGAGGTGTTCTCTGGGGCCAACGTCCTGACTTTC. This gives the protein CASSSEVFSGANVLTF.

The chain is built from TRBV18 and TRBJ1-4; D gene unclear. There are 14 residues in the CDR3. Germline V CDR1 and CDR2: KGHSH, LQKENI. V was shortened by 2 bases and J by 0 bases, with 4 bases between the two germline ends. The chain's CDR3 is CASSPGSTNEKLFF. The CDR3 DNA reads as TGTGCCAGCTCACCAGGGTCAACTAATGAAAAACTGTTTTTT.

The chain recombines TRBV11-2 with TRBJ2-2, with D uncertain. The V end was cut by 2 bases, the J end by 1 base, with 17 bases between. The germline gives CDR1 SGHAT, CDR2 FQNNGV. The CDR3 loop spans 18 amino acids. As DNA, the CDR3 is TGTGCCAGCAGCTTAAAGGCGTGGCAGAGGATGAACACCGGGGAGCTGTTTTTT. Protein product: CASSLKAWQRMNTGELFF.

CDR3 sequence reads: CSALAGADEQYF. DNA for the CDR3: TGCAGTGCCTTAGCGGGCGCGGATGAGCAGTACTTC. The chain joins TRBV20-1 to TRBJ2-7, with TRBD2 matching over 7 bases. This CDR3 has 12 amino acids. J gave up 7 bases and V 6 bases, and 9 bases lay outside the gene matches. Germline V CDR1 and CDR2: DFQATT, SNEGSKA (reference sequence).